The sequence of this T cell receptor (beta chain) was determined in a study of vaccination effects on CD4 cells after COVID-19. About this clone: Its specificity is unknown.

Subsequent to a culture period of about ten days, CD4+ T cells were isolated. Each participant received a vaccine that was either BNT162b2 or mRNA-1273, given as two doses. The healthy vaccine recipients, who had no prior SARS-CoV-2 infection, showed negative nucleocapsid antibodies. V was shortened by 4 bases and J by 4 bases, with 13 bases between the two germline ends. CDR3 length: 14 residues. CDR1 and CDR2 (germline): SGDLS, YYNGEE. The method was immunoSEQ multiplex PCR; TCRdb's version includes in-frame clones alone and lacks a portion of them. The repertoire includes some 66,000 clones, around 80% of them detected once, and over 2% sits in the top ten.

The receptor comes from a human donor who received a COVID-19 vaccine. This sample comprised CD4+ T cells from PBMCs cultured without peptide, obtained after COVID-19 vaccination. This rearrangement joins TRBV9 to TRBJ2-3; D may be TRBD1 (6 bases). The CDR3, as DNA: TGTGCCAGCAGCCCAAGGGACAAATCAGATACGCAGTATTTT. Translating it yields CASSPRDKSDTQYF.